This is a list of T cell receptor beta chains from one sample in a study of blood T cell repertoires in COVID-19. Generated by immunoSEQ multiplex PCR, the TCRdb table keeps only in-frame clones and is missing some. The repertoire holds about 72,000 clones, with more than 80% as singletons. The sample taken for sequencing was peripheral blood. The receptors stem from a woman aged 80 or over with active or convalescent COVID-19. The CDR3 runs from the conserved cysteine through the conserved F or W. Fields, in order: J gene, clone size, V gene, D gene, CDR3 DNA, CDR3 protein. D genes are given only for firm matches. Expanded clones get a size class; other rows say once, few or many, or leave the size out.

TRBJ1-3,.,TRBV7-2,TRBD1,TGTGCCAGCAGCTTAGGCGGACAGGGGCTCTCTGGAAACACCATATATTTT,CASSLGGQGLSGNTIYF
TRBJ2-2,.,TRBV27,.,TGTGCCAGCACCCCCGGGACAACGAACACCGGGGAGCTGTTTTTT,CASTPGTTNTGELFF
TRBJ2-2,.,TRBV12-3/TRBV12-4,.,TGTGCCAGCAGCTCCTTTAATGAGGGGGAGCTGTTTTTT,CASSSFNEGELFF
TRBJ2-7,.,TRBV9,TRBD1,TGTGCCAGCAGCCCGACAGGGGCCCCCTACGAGCAGTACTTC,CASSPTGAPYEQYF
TRBJ2-4,.,TRBV2,TRBD1,TGTGCCAGCAGGACTTCGGGACAGAATAACATTCAGTACTTC,CASRTSGQNNIQYF
TRBJ2-2,once,TRBV24-1,.,TGTGCCACCAGTCCAGGGTGGGAGCTGTTTTTT,CATSPGWELFF
TRBJ2-7,.,TRBV5-1,.,TGCGCCAGCAGCTTGGGGGGCCCCACCTCCTACGAGCAGTACTTC,CASSLGGPTSYEQYF
TRBJ1-4,.,TRBV29-1,TRBD1,TGCAGCGTTCGACAGGGGTCCGCCACACGGGAAAAACTGTTTTTT,CSVRQGSATREKLFF
TRBJ2-5,.,TRBV12-3/TRBV12-4,.,TGTGCCAGCAGTTTATCGGGGACCCAGTACTTC,CASSLSGTQYF
TRBJ1-2,.,TRBV24-1,.,TGTGCCACCAGTGACACAGGGACACTCTATGGCTACACCTTC,CATSDTGTLYGYTF
TRBJ1-2,.,TRBV2,.,TGTGCCAGCAGTGAACTTGGCCAGGGTAGTGCTAATGGCTACACCTTC,CASSELGQGSANGYTF
TRBJ2-5,.,TRBV3-1/TRBV3-2,.,TGTGCCAGCAGCCAACGTGTCGAGACCCAGTACTTC,CASSQRVETQYF
TRBJ2-2,.,TRBV14,.,TGTGCCAGCAGCCAAGATTTGGCTACCGGGGAGCTGTTTTTT,CASSQDLATGELFF
TRBJ2-2,.,TRBV11-2,TRBD2,TGTGCCAGCAGGGGAGCGGGGTTGAGCACCGGGGAGCTGTTTTTT,CASRGAGLSTGELFF
TRBJ2-3,.,TRBV2,.,TGTGCCAGCGGGTGGGGGCACACAGATACGCAGTATTTT,CASGWGHTDTQYF
TRBJ1-1,.,TRBV6-5,TRBD1,TGTGCCAGCAAAACAGGGGTTAGGGCTTTCTTT,CASKTGVRAFF
TRBJ1-2,.,TRBV4-3,.,TGCGCCAGCAGCCGCTTGGGAAGGGGCTATGGCTACACCTTC,CASSRLGRGYGYTF
TRBJ1-6,.,TRBV28,.,TGTGCCAGCAGGACAGACGGGTCCTATAATTCACCCCTCCACTTT,CASRTDGSYNSPLHF
TRBJ1-2,.,TRBV25-1,.,TGTGCCAGCAGGCCACAGGGAGAAAACTATGGCTACACCTTC,CASRPQGENYGYTF
TRBJ1-1,.,TRBV27,TRBD1,TGTGCCAGCAGTTCAAAGGGCCCGGGACAGGGGTTTCAAGCTTTCTTT,CASSSKGPGQGFQAFF
TRBJ1-1,once,TRBV20-1,TRBD1,TGCAGTGCTAGGGGGACAGTTGAAGCTTTCTTT,CSARGTVEAFF
TRBJ2-7,.,TRBV11-2,TRBD2,TGTGCCAGCAGCCAAACCGGGAGGCTGGCCGAGCAGTACTTC,CASSQTGRLAEQYF
TRBJ1-1,.,TRBV14,TRBD1,TGTGCCAGCAGCCAATACAGAGGGGGGACAGGGGGCGCGAACACTGAAGCTTTCTTT,CASSQYRGGTGGANTEAFF
TRBJ1-2,.,TRBV6-5,TRBD1,TGTGCCAGCTTCCGGACAGGCGGAGGCTACACCTTC,CASFRTGGGYTF
TRBJ2-7,.,TRBV5-1,.,TGCGCCAGCAGCCCTTCACCCCAGAGAAGGAGATACGAGCAGTACTTC,CASSPSPQRRRYEQYF
TRBJ1-5,.,TRBV12-5,.,TGTGCTAGTGGTCCAACTGGAGGTCAGCCCCAGCATTTT,CASGPTGGQPQHF
TRBJ1-6,.,TRBV11-3,.,TGTGCCAGCAGCTTGTCCTACGGGCAGGGCGGTTCACCCCTCCACTTT,CASSLSYGQGGSPLHF
TRBJ1-2,.,TRBV6-5,.,TGTGCCAGCAGAACCACGGGTTGGTACGGCTACACCTTC,CASRTTGWYGYTF
TRBJ2-5,.,TRBV7-7,TRBD1,TGTGCCAGCAGCGCACGACAGGGGGGTCTAGAGACCCAGTACTTC,CASSARQGGLETQYF
TRBJ1-5,.,TRBV19,.,TGTGCCACCGGGGACAACTATAGCAATCAGCCCCAGCATTTT,CATGDNYSNQPQHF
TRBJ1-1,once,TRBV18,.,TGTGCCAGCTCATGGGACTATAACACTGAAGCTTTCTTT,CASSWDYNTEAFF
TRBJ1-2,.,TRBV6-4,.,TGTGCCAGCAGTGGAACAGGTCTTAGACACTATGGCTACACCTTC,CASSGTGLRHYGYTF
TRBJ1-3,.,TRBV7-2,.,TGTGCCAGCAGCTTCGTAGGGGGTGAAGGAAACACCATATATTTT,CASSFVGGEGNTIYF
TRBJ2-1,.,TRBV28,TRBD1,TGTGCCAGCAGTTTTGGGACAGGGTTTTCATACAATGAGCAGTTCTTC,CASSFGTGFSYNEQFF
TRBJ2-2,.,TRBV12-3/TRBV12-4,.,TGTGCCAGCAATTTGGAGGACACCGGGGAGCTGTTTTTT,CASNLEDTGELFF
TRBJ2-3,.,TRBV9,TRBD2,TGTGCCAGCAGCGTACAAGCGGGAAACACAGATACGCAGTATTTT,CASSVQAGNTDTQYF
TRBJ2-3,.,TRBV7-2,TRBD2,TGTGCCAGCAGCCAATTAGCGGGGGCAACAGATACGCAGTATTTT,CASSQLAGATDTQYF
TRBJ1-5,many,TRBV5-1,.,TGCGCCAGCAGCTTGGGGGAGGGGAATAGCAATCAGCCCCAGCATTTT,CASSLGEGNSNQPQHF
TRBJ2-2,.,TRBV24-1,TRBD1,TGTGCCACCAGGGGACAGGGGAACACCGGGGAGCTGTTTTTT,CATRGQGNTGELFF
TRBJ1-1,.,TRBV6-2/TRBV6-3,TRBD1,TGTGCCAGCAGTTACTCGGGGACAGGGGGGGGCACTGAAGCTTTCTTT,CASSYSGTGGGTEAFF
TRBJ2-2,.,TRBV19,TRBD2,TGTGCCAGTAGGTCAAGCGGGGCTCCAGCTGGGGAGCTGTTTTTT,CASRSSGAPAGELFF
TRBJ2-3,.,TRBV25-1,TRBD2,TGTGCCAGCAGCGGGACTAGCGGATTCACAGATACGCAGTATTTT,CASSGTSGFTDTQYF
TRBJ1-2,.,TRBV5-1,TRBD1,TGCGCCAGCAGCCTGGGGACAGGGGTTAACTATGGCTACACCTTC,CASSLGTGVNYGYTF
TRBJ2-5,.,TRBV7-2,.,TGTGCCAGCAGCTTCAGGGGGGTGAAAGAGACCCAGTACTTC,CASSFRGVKETQYF
TRBJ1-5,.,TRBV27,.,TGTGCCAGCAGTTTTCGGGGAGAGTATAGCAATCAGCCCCAGCATTTT,CASSFRGEYSNQPQHF
TRBJ2-5,.,TRBV28,TRBD1,TGTGCCAGCGGCCGGACAGGGGTCGAGACCCAGTACTTC,CASGRTGVETQYF
TRBJ2-2,.,TRBV19,TRBD1,TGTGCCAGTATGGGACAGGGAGAGCACGGGGAGCTGTTTTTT,CASMGQGEHGELFF
TRBJ2-2,.,TRBV9,TRBD2,TGTGCCAGCAGCGTTGAGCGGGGGGAGACCGGGGAGCTGTTTTTT,CASSVERGETGELFF
TRBJ1-2,few,TRBV30,.,TGTGCCTGCCCTCACAGGGACGGCTACACCTTC,CACPHRDGYTF
TRBJ1-1,.,TRBV5-1,TRBD1,TGCGCCAGCAGCACGGGACAGTACACTGAAGCTTTCTTT,CASSTGQYTEAFF